This T cell receptor beta chain was observed in a study of T cell responses to AZD1222 COVID-19 vaccine. General study results and limits: Researchers report vaccine-associated CD4 TCRs spanning spike, with dominance at 160-218 and 743-854. Without day 14 samples, only post-peak T cell repertoires were studied. Donors were largely white British and mainly female; clonal diversity was possibly underestimated. Once two AZD1222 doses were given, Spike-specific TCR breadth and depth went up.

Some clones are missing from TCRdb's copy, which holds only in-frame ones; the method was immunoSEQ multiplex PCR. The table has about 85,000 clones, 80% to 90% seen once. Per the germline V gene, CDR1 is LGHNA and CDR2 is YSLEER. This CDR3 is 15 amino acids long. V lost 1 base to trimming and J lost 1 base; unmatched junction nucleotides: 2. Points on this clone: Its antigen is currently unknown.

The origin of this receptor is an adult in good health. The V and J genes are TRBV4-3 and TRBJ1-1; TRBD1 agrees at 8 bases. Sequencing used peripheral blood, obtained on day 0 of AZD1222 vaccination. DNA of the CDR3: TGCGCCAGCAGCCAAGTTGGGACAGGGAACACTGAAGCTTTCTTT. It encodes CASSQVGTGNTEAFF.